This TCR beta chain was sequenced during a study of shared clonotypes between healthy human individuals. As regards this clone: What it binds is not known.

Trimming stripped 2 bases from V and 6 bases from J, with 8 bases between. The CDR3 has 13 residues. From germline, CDR1 is SNHLY and CDR2 FYNNEI. The donor population consisted of healthy HIV-negative adults with no recent acute infections or vaccinations. The study's findings and limits: In contrast to clonotypes shared by all four donors, non-shared clonotypes had lower generation probabilities.

Deep-level assay runs were performed. Approximately 30,000 T cell genomes (approximately 180 ng DNA) went into each sorted-subset replicate. The repertoire was sequenced with immunoSEQ multiplex PCR; TCRdb's copy has only in-frame clones and lacks some. In the table there are fewer than 1.8 million clones, around 98.5% of which are singletons. This receptor was identified in a man aged 25 to 45 in good health. The sample was naive CD4+ T cells sorted from blood. The subset is: CD45RA+ positively selected. The genes are TRBV2 and TRBJ1-5; D gene ambiguous. CDR3 DNA: TGTGCCAGCAGTGAAATGGGTGGTCAGCCCCAGCATTTT. Its translation is CASSEMGGQPQHF. The variable domain in full, completed from reference TRBV2 and TRBJ1-5, reads EPEVTQTPSHQVTQMGQEVILRCVPISNHLYFYWYRQILGQKVEFLVSFYNNEISEKSEIFDDQFSVERPDGSNFTLKIRSTKLEDSAMYFCASSEMGGQPQHFGDGTRLSIL.